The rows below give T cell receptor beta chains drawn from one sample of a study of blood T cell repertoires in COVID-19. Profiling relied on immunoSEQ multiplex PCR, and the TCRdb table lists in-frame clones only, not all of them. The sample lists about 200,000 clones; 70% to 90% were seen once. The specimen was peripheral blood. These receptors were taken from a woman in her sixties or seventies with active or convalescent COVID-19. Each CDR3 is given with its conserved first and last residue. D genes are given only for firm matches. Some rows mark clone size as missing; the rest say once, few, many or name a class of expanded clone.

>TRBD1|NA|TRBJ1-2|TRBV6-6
TGTGCCAGCAGTTACCACGGACAGGGACTACTCTATGGCTACACCTTC
CASSYHGQGLLYGYTF
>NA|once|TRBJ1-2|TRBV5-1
TGCGCCAGCAGCTTGGCCATTGGGGGCGCGGGCTACACCTTC
CASSLAIGGAGYTF
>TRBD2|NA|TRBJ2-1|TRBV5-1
TGCGCCAGCAGCCGAGCGGGACCCTACAATGAGCAGTTCTTC
CASSRAGPYNEQFF
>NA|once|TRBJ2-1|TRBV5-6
TGTGCCAGCAGCTTGGAAGGTAGCGGAGGATTGCGCCACAATGAGCAGTTCTTC
CASSLEGSGGLRHNEQFF
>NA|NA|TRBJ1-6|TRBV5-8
TGTGCCAGCAGCTGGGGACACCATAATTCACCCCTCCACTTT
CASSWGHHNSPLHF
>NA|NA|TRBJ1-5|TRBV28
TGTGCCAGCAGTTTATCCAGGGGCTTAGGGGATAGCAATCAGCCCCAGCATTTT
CASSLSRGLGDSNQPQHF
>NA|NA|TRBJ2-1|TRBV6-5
TGTGCCAGCAGTAGATTCAGTGGTGAGCAGTTCTTC
CASSRFSGEQFF
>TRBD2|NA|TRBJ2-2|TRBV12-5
TGTGCTAGTCTCTCAACAGGGAAGACTAGCGGGAGCTCGGTCGGGGAGCTGTTTTTT
CASLSTGKTSGSSVGELFF
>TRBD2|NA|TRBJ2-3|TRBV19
TGTGCCAGTGCTACGACTAGCGGGACGACAGATACGCAGTATTTT
CASATTSGTTDTQYF
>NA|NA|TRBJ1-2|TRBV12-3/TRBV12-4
TGTGCCAGCAGTTCCCAGAACTATGGCTACACCTTC
CASSSQNYGYTF
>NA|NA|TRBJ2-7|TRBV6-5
TGTGCCAGCAGCCTCTCACAGGGGAGGTACGAGCAGTACTTC
CASSLSQGRYEQYF
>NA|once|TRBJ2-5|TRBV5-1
TGCGCCAGCAGCTTGGGCGCGGAGACCCAGTACTTC
CASSLGAETQYF
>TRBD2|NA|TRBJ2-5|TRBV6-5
TGTGCCAGCCAGACTAGCGTCGGAGAGACCCAGTACTTC
CASQTSVGETQYF
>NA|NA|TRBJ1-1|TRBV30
TGTGCCTGGAGTGCGCACGGGAACACTGAAGCTTTCTTT
CAWSAHGNTEAFF
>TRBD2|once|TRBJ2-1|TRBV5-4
TGTGCCAGCAGCCTTCGACCAAGACTAGCGGGGCCCTACAATGAGCAGTTCTTC
CASSLRPRLAGPYNEQFF
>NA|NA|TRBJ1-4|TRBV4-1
TGCGCCAGCAGCCAAGGAGGGGGGGACAAACTGTTTTTT
CASSQGGGDKLFF
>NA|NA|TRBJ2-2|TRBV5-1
TGCGCCAGCAGCCCGGCCCTACACAGTTTAGCGACCGGGGAGCTGTTTTTT
CASSPALHSLATGELFF
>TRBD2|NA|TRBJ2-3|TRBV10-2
TGCGCCAGCAGTGAAGTAATGGGGGAGGGCGCAGATACGCAGTATTTT
CASSEVMGEGADTQYF